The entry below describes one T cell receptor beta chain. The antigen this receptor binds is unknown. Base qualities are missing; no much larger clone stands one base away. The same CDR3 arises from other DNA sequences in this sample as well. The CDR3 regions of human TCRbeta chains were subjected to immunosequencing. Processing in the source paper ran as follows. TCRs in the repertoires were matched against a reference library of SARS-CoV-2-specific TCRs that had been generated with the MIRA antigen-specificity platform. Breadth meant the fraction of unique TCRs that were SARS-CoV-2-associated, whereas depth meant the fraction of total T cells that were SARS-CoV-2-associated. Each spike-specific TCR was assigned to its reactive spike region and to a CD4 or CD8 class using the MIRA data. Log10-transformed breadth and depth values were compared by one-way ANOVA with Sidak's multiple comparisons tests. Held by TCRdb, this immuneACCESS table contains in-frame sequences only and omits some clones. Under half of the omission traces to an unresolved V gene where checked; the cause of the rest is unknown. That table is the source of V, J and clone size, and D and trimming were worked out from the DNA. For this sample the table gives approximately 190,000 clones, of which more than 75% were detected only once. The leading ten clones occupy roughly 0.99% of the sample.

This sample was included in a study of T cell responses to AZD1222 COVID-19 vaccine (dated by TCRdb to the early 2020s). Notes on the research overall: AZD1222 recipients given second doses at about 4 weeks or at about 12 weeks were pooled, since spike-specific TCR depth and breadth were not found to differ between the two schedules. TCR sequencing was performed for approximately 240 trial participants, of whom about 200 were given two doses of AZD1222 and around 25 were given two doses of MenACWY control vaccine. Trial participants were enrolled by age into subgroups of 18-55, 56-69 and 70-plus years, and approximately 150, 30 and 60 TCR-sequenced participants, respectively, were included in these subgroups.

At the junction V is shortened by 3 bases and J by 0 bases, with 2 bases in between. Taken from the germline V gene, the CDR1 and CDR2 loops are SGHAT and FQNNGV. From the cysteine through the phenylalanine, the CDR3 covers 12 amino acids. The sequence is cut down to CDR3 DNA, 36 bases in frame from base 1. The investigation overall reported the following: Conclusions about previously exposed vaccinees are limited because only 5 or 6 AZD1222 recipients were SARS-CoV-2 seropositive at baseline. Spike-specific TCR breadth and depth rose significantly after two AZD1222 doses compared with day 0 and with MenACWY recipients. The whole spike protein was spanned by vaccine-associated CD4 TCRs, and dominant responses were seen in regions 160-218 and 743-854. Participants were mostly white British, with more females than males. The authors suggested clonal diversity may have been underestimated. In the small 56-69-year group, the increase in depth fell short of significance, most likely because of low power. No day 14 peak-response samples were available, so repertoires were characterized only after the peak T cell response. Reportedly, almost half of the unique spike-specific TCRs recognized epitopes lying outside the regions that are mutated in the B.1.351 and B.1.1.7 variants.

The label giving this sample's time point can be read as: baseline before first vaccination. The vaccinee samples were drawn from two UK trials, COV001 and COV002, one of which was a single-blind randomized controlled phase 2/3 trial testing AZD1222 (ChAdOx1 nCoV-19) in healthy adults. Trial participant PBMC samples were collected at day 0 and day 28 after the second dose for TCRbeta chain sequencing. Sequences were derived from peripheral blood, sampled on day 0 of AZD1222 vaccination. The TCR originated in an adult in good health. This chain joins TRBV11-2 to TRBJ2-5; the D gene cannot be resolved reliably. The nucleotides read TGTGCCAGCAGCTTGGACCAAGAGACCCAGTACTTC. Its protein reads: CASSLDQETQYF.